This TCR beta chain was recovered during a study of blood T cells in healthy people across ages. Study-level findings and limits: Aged donors had fewer naive CD4+ cells and lower diversity than long-lived donors.

The V end was cut by 1 base, the J end by 1 base, with 8 bases between. The CDR3 contains 14 residues. The V gene's germline CDR1 is MDHEN and CDR2 SYDVKM. This clonotype was seen many times. The target antigen is unknown. Combining a sample-barcoded 5' primer with a J-beta primer mix, a second PCR ran for roughly 6 to 12 cycles. Every cDNA was tagged by a template-switch adaptor with 12 random nucleotides. Via MiXCR, TCRdb re-called the 5' RACE reads, giving one row per CDR3 protein. The table includes about 1.8 million distinct CDR3 sequences, approximately 50% detected once. Donors each provided approximately 9.6 milliliters of peripheral blood.

Sequenced sample: blood. This chain joins TRBV28 and TRBJ2-7, with D maybe TRBD1 (6 bases). The sequence was collected from a woman between 35 and 50 years old in good health. Here the CDR3 reads CASSLLGQSYEQYF. CDR3 DNA sequence: TGTGCCAGCAGTTTATTAGGACAGTCCTACGAGCAGTACTTC.